The present TCR beta chain was sequenced within a study of blood T cell repertoires in COVID-19. Trimming stripped 1 base from V and 0 bases from J, with 7 bases between. There are 15 residues in the CDR3. From germline, CDR1 is SNHLY and CDR2 FYNNEI. Everyone who took part was 18 to 89 years old, and they came from about 23 US areas. Each participant's cohort was designated according to participant-reported clinical history. TCRdb's copy holds only in-frame clones and misses some; the assay was immunoSEQ multiplex PCR. The sample records 250,000 to 350,000 clones, approximately 90% being singletons. Concerning this clone itself: Within the sample, other DNA sequences also encode this same CDR3.

The sample was PBMCs or T cells enriched from blood (not recorded which). The TCR was taken from a woman aged 55-69 years in a cohort exposed to, infected with or recovered from COVID-19 (not recorded which). V is TRBV2 and J is TRBJ2-4, with D perhaps matching TRBD2 (6 bases). CDR3 bases: TGTGCCAGCAGTGAAGGGGGGGTAGCCAAAAACATTCAGTACTTC. As protein: CASSEGGVAKNIQYF.